This TCR beta chain was sequenced in a study of Ad26.COV2.S vaccination and SARS-CoV-2 variants. Study at large: Enrollment placed the donor in the COV1001 Ad26.COV2.S trial arm. Each vaccinee took Ad26.COV2.S intramuscularly, once or twice 56 days apart.

Specified treatment: some 20 received Ad26.COV2.S at low or high dose, single or two shots; roughly five received placebo; per-sample allocation not given. Sample collection was performed on day 63 after the first vaccine or placebo injection. On this clone: Its antigen is currently unknown.

Study findings and constraints: Researchers cautioned that TCR breadth and depth analyses may have underestimated total T cell responses. Spike-specific TCR breadth was greater after Ad26.COV2.S than placebo.

Method: immunoSEQ multiplex PCR; TCRdb's copy keeps in-frame clones and lacks some. Of over 300,000 clones listed, around 82% are singletons. Sequences were derived from peripheral blood, sampled in a trial of Ad26.COV2.S vaccine versus placebo. The receptor was derived from a person between 18 and 65 years old who received the Ad26.COV2.S COVID-19 vaccine or a placebo.

The CDR3 nucleotides are TGTGCCAGCAGCCCTTCCCCCAATGAGCAGTTCTTC. Its translation: CASSPSPNEQFF. The gene calls are TRBV9 and TRBJ2-1; D is unclear. The V end was cut by 4 bases, the J end by 6 bases, with 8 bases between. The CDR3 spans 12 residues. Germline-derived CDR1 and CDR2 are SGDLS and YYNGEE.